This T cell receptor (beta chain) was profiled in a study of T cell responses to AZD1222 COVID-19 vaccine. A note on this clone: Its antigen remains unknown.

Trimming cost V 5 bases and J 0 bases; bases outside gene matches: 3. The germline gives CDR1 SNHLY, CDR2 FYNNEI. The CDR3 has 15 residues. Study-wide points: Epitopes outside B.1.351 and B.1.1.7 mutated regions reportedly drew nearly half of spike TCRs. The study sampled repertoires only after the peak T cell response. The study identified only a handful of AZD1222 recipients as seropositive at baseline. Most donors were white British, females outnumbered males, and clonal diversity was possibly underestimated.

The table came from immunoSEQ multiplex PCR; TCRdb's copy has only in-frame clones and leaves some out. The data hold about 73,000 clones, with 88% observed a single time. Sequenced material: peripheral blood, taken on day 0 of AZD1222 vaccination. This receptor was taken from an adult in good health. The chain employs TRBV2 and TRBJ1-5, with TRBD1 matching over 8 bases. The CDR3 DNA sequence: TGTGCCAGCAGTTCAGACAGGGGTAGCAATCAGCCCCAGCATTTT. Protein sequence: CASSSDRGSNQPQHF.